The source of this T cell receptor beta chain is a study of regulatory T cells in long-lasting Graves disease. Time point specified: persistent/refractory GD, antithyroid drugs over 5 years with positive TRAb. With RNA extracted from PBMCs as input, the TCR library was made. As a group, patients came from one endocrinology department in Xi'an, China. Arm-PCR of CDR3 regions and iRepertoire HTBI primers were the basis on which TCR beta libraries were built. In the authors' workflow: Throughout the samples, researchers identified 50 to 75 TRBV and roughly 13 TRBJ segments. TCRdb independently ran MiXCR on the multiplex PCR reads; one entry per CDR3 protein. TCRdb, not the authors, supplied the V and J calls. The profile shows 250,000 to 300,000 distinct CDR3 sequences, 22% of them singletons. This clonotype was seen many times. The TCR originated in a female donor with Graves disease. This material consisted of peripheral blood mononuclear cells (PBMCs), taken when the disease was refractory, from a patient treated with antithyroid drugs.

CDR3 coding DNA: TGTGCCAGCAGCTTGCGGGACAGTAACTATGGCTACACCTTC. Encoded protein: CASSLRDSNYGYTF. The chain couples TRBV19 to TRBJ1-2, with 7 bases fitting TRBD1. The CDR3 runs to 14 residues. V lost 9 bases to trimming and J lost 1 base; unmatched junction nucleotides: 8. The germline V gene has CDR1 LNHDA and CDR2 SQIVND (reference sequence).